This T cell receptor beta chain was recorded in a study of CD8+CD57+ T cells in acquired aplastic anemia. Study-wide background: Average DNA yield from sorted CD4+ and CD8+ cells was approximately 3.2 ug.

Details on this clonotype: What it recognizes is unknown.

In germline, CDR1 is SQVTM, CDR2 ANQGSEA. The V segment lost 0 bases and the J segment 5 bases; nucleotides outside the gene matches: 5. There are 15 residues in the CDR3. TCR beta VDJ combinations and CDR3 sequences were profiled from genomic DNA. TCRdb fed the reads into MiXCR, producing one record per CDR3 protein. Altogether 150,000 to 200,000 distinct CDR3 sequences are present, under 75% being singletons, with the ten largest covering under 60%. Study-wide results and caveats: Patients and controls were found to share 25 to 30 CD8+ CDR3 sequences.

Sequenced sample: sorted CD4+, CD8+, or CD8+CD57+ T cells (not recorded which) from PBMCs. The V and J genes are TRBV29-1 and TRBJ2-1; TRBD1 matches 9 bases. The receptor was isolated from a human donor in good health. The CDR3 DNA reads as TGCAGCGTTGAAGATCCGCGACAGGGGGACAATGAGCAGTTCTTC. As protein: CSVEDPRQGDNEQFF.